Listed below are T cell receptor beta chains from one sample, sequenced in a study of cytomegalovirus exposure and HLA in healthy donors. The assay was immunoSEQ multiplex PCR, and TCRdb's table has in-frame clones only and misses some. The table shows under 150,000 clones, with about 79% occurring only once. Sequencing used PBMCs. Receptors originate from a man aged 45 to 65 in good health and CMV-seronegative. Both conserved end residues are part of each CDR3. The D gene is left open where the match is weak. Only some rows state a clone size, as once, few, many or a class for expanded clones.

cdr3_nt cdr3_aa clone_size v_call d_call j_call
TGCGCCAGCAGCACACCAGCCGGCGAGAGGACTTTCTTT CASSTPAGERTFF NA TRBV5-1 NA TRBJ1-1
TGTGCCAGCAGCTTGGGGACAGGGGGAATTCAGCCCCAGCATTTT CASSLGTGGIQPQHF NA TRBV5-8 TRBD1 TRBJ1-5
TGTGCCAGCAGCTTGGGGCCGACAGGAGGATTTTCACCCCTCCACTTT CASSLGPTGGFSPLHF few TRBV7-9 NA TRBJ1-6
TGTGCCAGCAGCTTAAATTCAGAGGCCCTCCACTTT CASSLNSEALHF NA TRBV11-2 NA TRBJ1-6
TGTGCCAGCCTACCTCAGACTATTAATCAGCCCCAGCATTTT CASLPQTINQPQHF NA TRBV6-6 NA TRBJ1-5
TGCGCCAGCAGCCAAGATATGGGGCAGGATCAGCCCCAGCATTTT CASSQDMGQDQPQHF NA TRBV4-1 NA TRBJ1-5
TGTGCCAGCAGTGCCCACTCGGCGGGGGGCCTCGTAGGAGAGACCCAGTACTTC CASSAHSAGGLVGETQYF NA TRBV6-4 TRBD2 TRBJ2-5
TGTGCCAGCAGCTATCGGCTAGGCGGAAACACCATATATTTT CASSYRLGGNTIYF NA TRBV7-2 NA TRBJ1-3
TGTGCCAGCAGCCCCTCCAGCGGGGGGGTTTACAATGAGCAGTTCTTC CASSPSSGGVYNEQFF NA TRBV4-2 TRBD2 TRBJ2-1
TGTGCCAGTAGTATAACACCCTATGGCTACACCTTC CASSITPYGYTF few TRBV19 NA TRBJ1-2
TGTGCCAGTAGTATAGGAGGGACAAAGAACACCGGGGAGCTGTTTTTT CASSIGGTKNTGELFF NA TRBV19 NA TRBJ2-2
TGTGCCAGCAGCATACACAGATCCTACGAGCAGTACTTC CASSIHRSYEQYF NA TRBV21-1 NA TRBJ2-7
TGTGCCAGCGGGCTTTCGGACACTGAAGCTTTCTTT CASGLSDTEAFF NA TRBV9 NA TRBJ1-1
TGCGCCAGCAGCTCGCAGGGGTTTAGCTATGGCTACACCTTC CASSSQGFSYGYTF NA TRBV5-1 NA TRBJ1-2
TGTGCCTGGAGTGTCCAACCGGGAGAGACCCAGTACTTC CAWSVQPGETQYF NA TRBV30 NA TRBJ2-5
TGCGCCAGCAGCTTATCTCCTCAAGAGACCCAGTACTTC CASSLSPQETQYF once TRBV5-1 NA TRBJ2-5
TGTGCCAGCAGTGAAGGAGAAGGGGTTAACTATGGCTACACCTTC CASSEGEGVNYGYTF NA TRBV6-1 NA TRBJ1-2